A selection of T cell receptor beta chains follows, all from one sample in a study of cytomegalovirus exposure and HLA in healthy donors. The data were produced by immunoSEQ multiplex PCR, yet TCRdb's version contains in-frame clones alone and is incomplete. The table shows under 200,000 clones, with 70% to 85% occurring only once. Sequencing was performed on PBMCs. All receptors derive from a middle-aged man in good health and CMV-seropositive. CDR3s include the opening cysteine and the closing phenylalanine or tryptophan. The D gene is left open where the match is weak. The size field is filled for only some rows; it gives once, few, many or a size class.

j_gene	abundance	d_gene	v_gene	CDR3aa	CDR3nt
TRBJ2-5	-	-	TRBV15	CATSRGAAQETQYF	TGTGCCACCAGCAGAGGGGCAGCCCAAGAGACCCAGTACTTC
TRBJ1-5	-	-	TRBV2	CASSDGLRSEPQHF	TGTGCCAGCAGTGATGGACTGCGAAGCGAGCCCCAGCATTTT
TRBJ2-3	few	TRBD1	TRBV27	CASSLFSPGQRSTDTQYF	TGTGCCAGCAGTTTATTTTCCCCGGGACAGCGTAGCACAGATACGCAGTATTTT
TRBJ2-2	-	-	TRBV5-1	CASSPRTTDTGELFF	TGCGCCAGCAGCCCGAGGACTACAGACACCGGGGAGCTGTTTTTT
TRBJ2-7	-	-	TRBV18	CASSSDSYEQYF	TGTGCCAGCTCATCGGACAGCTACGAGCAGTACTTC
TRBJ2-5	-	-	TRBV5-4	CASSLIQDQETQYF	TGTGCCAGCAGCTTGATCCAGGACCAAGAGACCCAGTACTTC
TRBJ2-3	-	TRBD2	TRBV7-9	CASGQRGGVSGTDTQYF	TGTGCCAGCGGCCAGCGGGGGGGCGTTTCGGGAACAGATACGCAGTATTTT
TRBJ2-2	-	-	TRBV7-9	CASSLPVTGELFF	TGTGCCAGCAGCCTACCGGTTACCGGGGAGCTGTTTTTT
TRBJ1-1	-	-	TRBV7-2	CASSLAGAGTEAFF	TGTGCCAGCAGCTTAGCAGGGGCAGGGACTGAAGCTTTCTTT
TRBJ2-2	-	TRBD2	TRBV5-4	CASSPRLAGEGELFF	TGTGCCAGCAGCCCCCGACTAGCGGGGGAGGGGGAGCTGTTTTTT
TRBJ1-1	-	TRBD1	TRBV7-9	CASSFRDRGFGNTEAFF	TGTGCCAGCAGCTTCCGGGACAGGGGTTTCGGAAACACTGAAGCTTTCTTT
TRBJ2-3	-	TRBD1	TRBV6-1	CASSGVTGGMTDTQYF	TGTGCCAGCAGTGGGGTGACAGGGGGCATGACAGATACGCAGTATTTT
TRBJ2-1	-	-	TRBV4-2	CASSQDSGQNEQFF	TGTGCCAGCAGCCAAGATTCTGGACAGAATGAGCAGTTCTTC
TRBJ2-1	-	TRBD2	TRBV2	CASSRLAAYNEQFF	TGTGCCAGCAGTCGACTAGCGGCCTACAATGAGCAGTTCTTC
TRBJ1-4	-	TRBD1	TRBV7-9	CASRPPVGGTEKLFF	TGTGCCAGCAGACCACCGGTAGGGGGCACTGAAAAACTGTTTTTT
TRBJ1-3	-	-	TRBV4-3	CASSQVGRGDIYF	TGCGCCAGCAGCCAAGTTGGGCGGGGCGACATATATTTT
TRBJ2-2	-	-	TRBV11-2	CASSHRTGELFF	TGTGCCAGCAGCCACCGGACCGGGGAGCTGTTTTTT
TRBJ2-2	-	TRBD1	TRBV6-5	CASRPRQGFTGELFF	TGTGCCAGCAGACCCCGACAGGGGTTCACCGGGGAGCTGTTTTTT
TRBJ2-1	-	TRBD2	TRBV27	CASSSFSGGSSYNEQFF	TGTGCCAGCAGTTCCTTTAGCGGGGGGAGCTCCTACAATGAGCAGTTCTTC
TRBJ2-5	-	-	TRBV5-5	CASSLQENGETQYF	TGTGCCAGCAGCTTACAGGAAAATGGAGAGACCCAGTACTTC
TRBJ1-1	few	-	TRBV10-3	CAIRGRGQLNTEAFF	TGTGCCATCAGAGGTAGAGGACAATTGAACACTGAAGCTTTCTTT
TRBJ2-7	once	-	TRBV4-1	CASSPVQGLGVYEQYF	TGCGCCAGCAGCCCGGTACAGGGTTTAGGGGTATACGAGCAGTACTTC
TRBJ2-3	-	TRBD2	TRBV5-1	CASSLRSRTSGVSTDTQYF	TGCGCCAGCAGCTTAAGATCTCGAACTAGCGGGGTTAGCACAGATACGCAGTATTTT
TRBJ2-7	few	-	TRBV7-2	CASSVFSGGSYEQYF	TGTGCCAGCAGCGTATTTTCCGGGGGATCCTACGAGCAGTACTTC
TRBJ1-6	few	-	TRBV27	CASSLVGSYNSPLHF	TGTGCCAGCAGTCTAGTAGGCTCCTATAATTCACCCCTCCACTTT
TRBJ1-3	-	TRBD1	TRBV5-6	CASSLYRGSSGNTIYF	TGTGCCAGCAGCTTGTACAGGGGCAGCTCTGGAAACACCATATATTTT
TRBJ2-3	few	-	TRBV28	CASRDSSTDTQYF	TGTGCCAGCAGGGACAGTAGCACAGATACGCAGTATTTT